Listed below are T cell receptor beta chains from one sample, sequenced in a study of blood T cell repertoires in COVID-19. Sequencing used immunoSEQ multiplex PCR; TCRdb keeps in-frame clones, though not all of them. The sample shows 90,000 to 100,000 clones, roughly nine tenths of them seen only once. The specimen sequenced was peripheral blood. Receptor source: a man aged 60 to 75 with COVID-19, enrolled during active disease. CDR3s include the opening cysteine and the closing phenylalanine or tryptophan. The D gene is left open where the match is weak. Clone size is given for some rows only: seen once, a few or many times, or a class if the clone is expanded.

cdr3_aa: CASSYSSGGKFYEQYF
cdr3_nt: TGTGCCAGCAGTTACTCATCAGGGGGTAAGTTCTACGAGCAGTACTTC
v_call: TRBV6-5
d_call: TRBD1
clone_size: .
cdr3_length: 16
j_call: TRBJ2-7

cdr3_aa: CASSLSGGSSSYNEQFF
cdr3_nt: TGTGCCAGCAGTTTATCCGGGGGGTCGAGCTCCTACAATGAGCAGTTCTTC
v_call: TRBV28
d_call: TRBD2
clone_size: .
cdr3_length: 17
j_call: TRBJ2-1

cdr3_aa: CASSSGGSTYNEQFF
cdr3_nt: TGTGCCAGCAGCTCGGGGGGTAGCACCTACAATGAGCAGTTCTTC
v_call: TRBV7-3
d_call: TRBD2
clone_size: .
cdr3_length: 15
j_call: TRBJ2-1

cdr3_aa: CSARAGVTEAFF
cdr3_nt: TGCAGCGCCCGGGCAGGGGTAACTGAAGCTTTCTTT
v_call: TRBV29-1
d_call: .
clone_size: .
cdr3_length: 12
j_call: TRBJ1-1

cdr3_aa: CASSLGDRGQEYQPQHF
cdr3_nt: TGCGCCAGCAGCTTGGGAGACAGGGGGCAAGAATATCAGCCCCAGCATTTT
v_call: TRBV5-1
d_call: TRBD1
clone_size: .
cdr3_length: 17
j_call: TRBJ1-5

cdr3_aa: CASSLGTVQYGYTF
cdr3_nt: TGCGCCAGCAGCCTCGGGACTGTTCAATATGGCTACACCTTC
v_call: TRBV5-1
d_call: .
clone_size: .
cdr3_length: 14
j_call: TRBJ1-2

cdr3_aa: CASSLGGGSLYEQYF
cdr3_nt: TGTGCCAGCAGCTTGGGGGGCGGGAGTCTATACGAGCAGTACTTC
v_call: TRBV5-4
d_call: TRBD2
clone_size: .
cdr3_length: 15
j_call: TRBJ2-7

cdr3_aa: CASSPPGGRSHEQYF
cdr3_nt: TGTGCCAGCAGTCCCCCGGGCGGGAGAAGTCACGAGCAGTACTTC
v_call: TRBV27
d_call: TRBD2
clone_size: .
cdr3_length: 15
j_call: TRBJ2-7

cdr3_aa: CASSHLAGEPYNEQFF
cdr3_nt: TGCGCCAGCAGCCATCTAGCGGGAGAACCCTACAATGAGCAGTTCTTC
v_call: TRBV4-3
d_call: TRBD2
clone_size: .
cdr3_length: 16
j_call: TRBJ2-1

cdr3_aa: CASSPLQGGDEKLFF
cdr3_nt: TGTGCCAGCTCACCACTCCAAGGGGGCGATGAAAAACTGTTTTTT
v_call: TRBV18
d_call: TRBD1
clone_size: once
cdr3_length: 15
j_call: TRBJ1-4

cdr3_aa: CAISPGHHSTEAFF
cdr3_nt: TGTGCCATCTCCCCGGGACACCATTCCACTGAAGCTTTCTTT
v_call: TRBV24-1
d_call: .
clone_size: .
cdr3_length: 14
j_call: TRBJ1-1

cdr3_aa: CASSESNRVDEQFF
cdr3_nt: TGCGCCAGCAGTGAGTCTAACAGGGTCGATGAGCAGTTCTTC
v_call: TRBV10-1
d_call: .
clone_size: .
cdr3_length: 14
j_call: TRBJ2-1

cdr3_aa: CAWRRDRVNTLHF
cdr3_nt: TGTGCCTGGAGGCGGGACAGGGTGAATACCCTCCACTTT
v_call: TRBV30
d_call: TRBD1
clone_size: few
cdr3_length: 13
j_call: TRBJ1-6

cdr3_aa: CASTETSGRLNEQFF
cdr3_nt: TGTGCCAGCACCGAGACTAGCGGGAGGCTCAATGAGCAGTTCTTC
v_call: TRBV6-5
d_call: TRBD2
clone_size: .
cdr3_length: 15
j_call: TRBJ2-1

cdr3_aa: CSAQDTYGYTF
cdr3_nt: TGCAGTGCTCAGGATACCTATGGCTACACCTTC
v_call: TRBV20-1
d_call: .
clone_size: .
cdr3_length: 11
j_call: TRBJ1-2

cdr3_aa: CASHRGNEQFF
cdr3_nt: TGCGCCAGCCACAGGGGGAATGAGCAGTTCTTC
v_call: TRBV4-1
d_call: TRBD1
clone_size: .
cdr3_length: 11
j_call: TRBJ2-1

cdr3_aa: CASSTPGTGGLETQYF
cdr3_nt: TGTGCCAGCAGCACTCCCGGGACAGGGGGCCTGGAGACCCAGTACTTC
v_call: TRBV7-9
d_call: TRBD1
clone_size: few
cdr3_length: 16
j_call: TRBJ2-5

cdr3_aa: CASSRRLAPVDTGELFF
cdr3_nt: TGTGCCAGCAGCCGAAGACTAGCCCCCGTGGACACCGGGGAGCTGTTTTTT
v_call: TRBV5-8
d_call: TRBD2
clone_size: .
cdr3_length: 17
j_call: TRBJ2-2

cdr3_aa: CASSGVYSNQPQHF
cdr3_nt: TGTGCCAGTTCAGGGGTTTATAGCAATCAGCCCCAGCATTTT
v_call: TRBV3-1/TRBV3-2
d_call: .
clone_size: .
cdr3_length: 14
j_call: TRBJ1-5

cdr3_aa: CASSFTSGSYEQYF
cdr3_nt: TGTGCCAGCAGCTTTACTAGCGGGAGTTACGAGCAGTACTTC
v_call: TRBV7-6
d_call: TRBD2
clone_size: .
cdr3_length: 14
j_call: TRBJ2-7

cdr3_aa: CASSQEVSSYNEQFF
cdr3_nt: TGTGCCAGCTCACAGGAGGTGAGCTCCTACAATGAGCAGTTCTTC
v_call: TRBV18
d_call: .
clone_size: .
cdr3_length: 15
j_call: TRBJ2-1

cdr3_aa: CASSLPREGYEQYF
cdr3_nt: TGTGCCAGCAGCTTACCCAGGGAAGGATACGAGCAGTACTTC
v_call: TRBV7-9
d_call: .
clone_size: .
cdr3_length: 14
j_call: TRBJ2-7

cdr3_aa: CASSIGADTQYF
cdr3_nt: TGTGCCAGCAGTATAGGGGCAGATACGCAGTATTTT
v_call: TRBV11-2
d_call: .
clone_size: .
cdr3_length: 12
j_call: TRBJ2-3

cdr3_aa: CASSVDGRGGGNIQYF
cdr3_nt: TGTGCCAGCAGCGTAGACGGAAGGGGGGGTGGAAACATTCAGTACTTC
v_call: TRBV9
d_call: .
clone_size: .
cdr3_length: 16
j_call: TRBJ2-4

cdr3_aa: CAIKQLAGGTSTDTQYF
cdr3_nt: TGTGCCATCAAGCAACTAGCGGGAGGGACTAGCACAGATACGCAGTATTTT
v_call: TRBV21-1
d_call: .
clone_size: .
cdr3_length: 17
j_call: TRBJ2-3

cdr3_aa: CAWSEEVPLYNYGYTF
cdr3_nt: TGTGCCTGGAGTGAGGAGGTTCCCTTATACAACTATGGCTACACCTTC
v_call: TRBV30
d_call: .
clone_size: .
cdr3_length: 16
j_call: TRBJ1-2

cdr3_aa: CASSSGGNSGNTIYF
cdr3_nt: TGTGCCAGCAGCTCAGGAGGCAATTCTGGAAACACCATATATTTT
v_call: TRBV9
d_call: .
clone_size: .
cdr3_length: 15
j_call: TRBJ1-3

cdr3_aa: CASSLGMGAGRSYEQYF
cdr3_nt: TGCGCCAGCAGCTTGGGCATGGGTGCAGGAAGGTCCTACGAGCAGTACTTC
v_call: TRBV5-1
d_call: .
clone_size: once
cdr3_length: 17
j_call: TRBJ2-7

cdr3_aa: CASSIPGSPYEQYF
cdr3_nt: TGTGCCAGTAGCATCCCAGGGTCCCCCTACGAGCAGTACTTC
v_call: TRBV19
d_call: .
clone_size: .
cdr3_length: 14
j_call: TRBJ2-7

cdr3_aa: CASSQTGGESEKLFF
cdr3_nt: TGTGCCAGCAGTCAGACAGGGGGAGAGTCGGAAAAACTGTTTTTT
v_call: TRBV6-5
d_call: TRBD1
clone_size: .
cdr3_length: 15
j_call: TRBJ1-4

cdr3_aa: CASSETGDQETQYF
cdr3_nt: TGCGCCAGCAGTGAGACAGGGGATCAGGAGACCCAGTACTTC
v_call: TRBV10-1
d_call: TRBD1
clone_size: .
cdr3_length: 14
j_call: TRBJ2-5

cdr3_aa: CASRTTDRHSTNEKLFF
cdr3_nt: TGTGCCAGTAGAACTACCGACAGACACTCAACTAATGAAAAACTGTTTTTT
v_call: TRBV19
d_call: .
clone_size: .
cdr3_length: 17
j_call: TRBJ1-4

cdr3_aa: CASSLHSESSYEQYF
cdr3_nt: TGTGCCAGCAGCTTACACTCCGAATCCTCCTACGAGCAGTACTTC
v_call: TRBV13
d_call: .
clone_size: .
cdr3_length: 15
j_call: TRBJ2-7

cdr3_aa: CASSFLDAEGFF
cdr3_nt: TGTGCCAGCAGTTTTCTAGACGCTGAGGGTTTCTTT
v_call: TRBV28
d_call: .
clone_size: once
cdr3_length: 12
j_call: TRBJ1-1

cdr3_aa: CASSLDLAGVGEQYF
cdr3_nt: TGTGCCAGCAGCTTGGATTTAGCGGGAGTCGGCGAGCAGTACTTC
v_call: TRBV5-4
d_call: TRBD2
clone_size: .
cdr3_length: 15
j_call: TRBJ2-7

cdr3_aa: CASSFSGAADEKLFF
cdr3_nt: TGCGCCAGCAGCTTCTCAGGGGCGGCGGATGAAAAACTGTTTTTT
v_call: TRBV5-1
d_call: .
clone_size: .
cdr3_length: 15
j_call: TRBJ1-4

cdr3_aa: CASSPSTDTQYF
cdr3_nt: TGTGCCAGCAGCCCTAGCACAGATACGCAGTATTTT
v_call: TRBV11-2
d_call: .
clone_size: .
cdr3_length: 12
j_call: TRBJ2-3

cdr3_aa: CASSGGTGINYGYTF
cdr3_nt: TGTGCCAGCAGTGGAGGGACAGGCATTAACTATGGCTACACCTTC
v_call: TRBV25-1
d_call: TRBD1
clone_size: .
cdr3_length: 15
j_call: TRBJ1-2

cdr3_aa: CASTRTGQNTGELFF
cdr3_nt: TGTGCCAGCACCAGGACAGGGCAAAACACCGGGGAGCTGTTTTTT
v_call: TRBV7-2
d_call: TRBD1
clone_size: .
cdr3_length: 15
j_call: TRBJ2-2

cdr3_aa: CASSVLGPEQFF
cdr3_nt: TGTGCCAGCAGCGTACTGGGGCCCGAGCAGTTCTTC
v_call: TRBV9
d_call: .
clone_size: .
cdr3_length: 12
j_call: TRBJ2-1

cdr3_aa: CASSLELAGSYEQYF
cdr3_nt: TGTGCCAGCAGCTTAGAGCTAGCGGGATCCTACGAGCAGTACTTC
v_call: TRBV7-8
d_call: TRBD2
clone_size: .
cdr3_length: 15
j_call: TRBJ2-7

cdr3_aa: CSVGRGGDAEAFF
cdr3_nt: TGCAGCGTTGGGAGAGGGGGGGACGCTGAAGCTTTCTTT
v_call: TRBV29-1
d_call: .
clone_size: .
cdr3_length: 13
j_call: TRBJ1-1

cdr3_aa: CASTQGVYNSPLHF
cdr3_nt: TGTGCCAGCACCCAAGGGGTGTATAATTCACCCCTCCACTTT
v_call: TRBV6-5
d_call: .
clone_size: .
cdr3_length: 14
j_call: TRBJ1-6

cdr3_aa: CASSVDLAGETQYF
cdr3_nt: TGTGCCAGCAGCGTAGACCTAGCGGGAGAGACCCAGTACTTC
v_call: TRBV9
d_call: TRBD2
clone_size: .
cdr3_length: 14
j_call: TRBJ2-5

cdr3_aa: CSVEPVATGGGRYGYTF
cdr3_nt: TGCAGCGTCGAACCGGTGGCGACAGGGGGCGGTCGGTATGGCTACACCTTC
v_call: TRBV29-1
d_call: TRBD1
clone_size: .
cdr3_length: 17
j_call: TRBJ1-2

cdr3_aa: CASRAPGQGQNTEAFF
cdr3_nt: TGTGCCAGCAGGGCCCCGGGACAGGGGCAGAACACTGAAGCTTTCTTT
v_call: TRBV2
d_call: TRBD1
clone_size: once
cdr3_length: 16
j_call: TRBJ1-1